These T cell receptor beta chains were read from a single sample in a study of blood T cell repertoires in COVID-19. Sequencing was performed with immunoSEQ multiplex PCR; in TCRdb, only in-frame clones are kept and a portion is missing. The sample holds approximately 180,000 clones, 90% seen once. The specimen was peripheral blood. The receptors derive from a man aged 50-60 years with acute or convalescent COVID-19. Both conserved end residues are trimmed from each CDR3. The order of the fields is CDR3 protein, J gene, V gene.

CDR3aa: ASSSGREGRDTQY
j_gene: TRBJ2-3
v_gene: TRBV2

CDR3aa: ASSYRQGRAIKGDTQY
j_gene: TRBJ2-3
v_gene: TRBV5-4

CDR3aa: SVRDSFSTDTQY
j_gene: TRBJ2-3
v_gene: TRBV29-1

CDR3aa: ASSILAEETQY
j_gene: TRBJ2-5
v_gene: TRBV7-3

CDR3aa: ASSSRTGYNEQF
j_gene: TRBJ2-1
v_gene: TRBV9

CDR3aa: ASSYGQSYNEQF
j_gene: TRBJ2-1
v_gene: TRBV18

CDR3aa: AWRTLPQGAGGNTIY
j_gene: TRBJ1-3
v_gene: TRBV30

CDR3aa: ASEGQAGNEQF
j_gene: TRBJ2-1
v_gene: TRBV10-2

CDR3aa: ATSDSRQGNFVGNEQF
j_gene: TRBJ2-1
v_gene: TRBV24-1

CDR3aa: ASSLGDRSQETQY
j_gene: TRBJ2-5
v_gene: TRBV7-2

CDR3aa: ASSSSGQGPYEQY
j_gene: TRBJ2-7
v_gene: TRBV28

CDR3aa: ATSDLGQDYGYT
j_gene: TRBJ1-2
v_gene: TRBV24-1

CDR3aa: ASSAQTGGRETQY
j_gene: TRBJ2-5
v_gene: TRBV7-2

CDR3aa: ASSEAGGLAGELF
j_gene: TRBJ2-2
v_gene: TRBV2

CDR3aa: ASSQAGTGVGETQY
j_gene: TRBJ2-5
v_gene: TRBV4-1

CDR3aa: ASSSRTAWNEKLF
j_gene: TRBJ1-4
v_gene: TRBV7-2

CDR3aa: SVEEVGQGVRYEQY
j_gene: TRBJ2-7
v_gene: TRBV29-1

CDR3aa: ATLRVGMNTEAF
j_gene: TRBJ1-1
v_gene: TRBV5-4

CDR3aa: ASSPSGTENEKLF
j_gene: TRBJ1-4
v_gene: TRBV18

CDR3aa: ASSTPWLYEQY
j_gene: TRBJ2-7
v_gene: TRBV6-2/TRBV6-3